This T cell receptor beta chain was captured by sequencing in a study of glioma-infiltrating T cells. Broader study findings: Gliomas, especially low-grade, showed above-expected tissue-blood divergence; non-neoplastic patients showed below.

This clonotype was seen ten or more times. Antigen specificity is unknown. The iRepertoire nested amplicon-rescue multiplex PCR amplified TCR alpha and beta CDR3s from RNA. For one-step reverse transcription and amplification, 100-400 ng of tissue mRNA or PBMC total RNA was used. From the multiplex PCR reads, TCRdb called clonotypes with MiXCR, one entry per CDR3 protein. The repertoire includes approximately 120,000 distinct CDR3 sequences, approximately 25% of them detected once, and 12% to 15% sits in the top ten. V lost 6 bases and J lost 1, with 18 bases in between. CDR1 and CDR2 (germline): MNHNS, SASEGT. This CDR3 is built from 17 residues.

The TCR was taken from a human donor with low-grade glioma or glioblastoma, undergoing nonglioma brain surgery, or in good health (not recorded which). The chain has TRBV6-1 and TRBJ2-2, with D hard to call. The specimen sequenced was glioma tissue, nonneoplastic brain tissue, or PBMCs (not recorded which). This CDR3 is CASSFVWAPRNTGELFF. CDR3 DNA sequence: TGTGCCAGCAGCTTCGTCTGGGCCCCTCGGAACACCGGGGAGCTGTTTTTT.